The source of this TCR beta chain is a study of blood T cell repertoires in COVID-19. About the research overall: Sample material is recorded as cDNA or gDNA derived from T cells, B-cell-depleted T cells, or PBMCs.

Germline CDR1 reads LNHNV; CDR2 reads YYDKDF (reference sequence). V lost 5 bases to trimming and J lost 8 bases; unmatched junction nucleotides: 5. The CDR3 contains 13 residues. Under the authors' procedure: Scientists estimated how many nucleated cells there were by amplifying reference gene primers. Clones were read by immunoSEQ multiplex PCR, and TCRdb kept only the in-frame ones, dropping some. The V and J calls and clone size were taken over from that table, and D and trimming were inferred from the DNA. The sample comprises 64,000 or so clones, about 86% of which are singletons, and 0.9% to 1.5% rests with the top ten. This clone has only a few counts.

The receptor comes from a man in his forties with acute or convalescent COVID-19. The V and J genes are TRBV15 and TRBJ1-4; 7 bases align to TRBD1. Sequencing was carried out using peripheral blood. The CDR3 region is CATSPRDSEKLFF. In DNA form, the CDR3 reads TGTGCCACCAGCCCCCGGGACAGCGAAAAACTGTTTTTT.